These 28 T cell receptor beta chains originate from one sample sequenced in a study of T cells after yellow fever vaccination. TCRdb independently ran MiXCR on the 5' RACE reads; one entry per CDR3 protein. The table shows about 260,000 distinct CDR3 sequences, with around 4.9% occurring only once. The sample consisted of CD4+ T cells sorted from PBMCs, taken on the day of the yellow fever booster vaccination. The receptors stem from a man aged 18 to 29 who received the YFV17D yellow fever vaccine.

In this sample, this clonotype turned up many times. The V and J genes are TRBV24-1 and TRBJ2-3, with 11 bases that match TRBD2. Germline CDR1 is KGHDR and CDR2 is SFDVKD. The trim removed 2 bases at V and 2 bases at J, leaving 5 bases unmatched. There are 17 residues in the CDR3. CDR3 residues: CATSDSPGLADTDTQYF. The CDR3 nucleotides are TGTGCCACCAGTGATTCCCCGGGACTAGCGGACACAGATACGCAGTATTTT.

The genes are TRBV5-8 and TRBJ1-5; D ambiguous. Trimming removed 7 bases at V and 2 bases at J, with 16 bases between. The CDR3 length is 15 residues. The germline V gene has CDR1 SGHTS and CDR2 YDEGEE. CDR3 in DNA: TGTGCCAGCCGGGGAGCCCGAGGTGGCAATCAGCCCCAGCATTTT. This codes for CASRGARGGNQPQHF.

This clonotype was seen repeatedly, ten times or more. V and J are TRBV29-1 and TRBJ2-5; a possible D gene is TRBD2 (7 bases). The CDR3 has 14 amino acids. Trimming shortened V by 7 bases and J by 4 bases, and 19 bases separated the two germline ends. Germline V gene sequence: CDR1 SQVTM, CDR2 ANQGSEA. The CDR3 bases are TGCAGCGGAAGGGGGGGCCTAGATCGAGAGACCCAGTACTTC. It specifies CSGRGGLDRETQYF. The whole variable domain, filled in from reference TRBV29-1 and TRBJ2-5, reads SAVISQKPSRDICQRGTSLTIQCQVDSQVTMMFWYRQQPGQSLTLIATANQGSEATYESGFVIDKFPISRPNLTFSTLTVSNMSPEDSSIYLCSGRGGLDRETQYFGPGTRLLVL.

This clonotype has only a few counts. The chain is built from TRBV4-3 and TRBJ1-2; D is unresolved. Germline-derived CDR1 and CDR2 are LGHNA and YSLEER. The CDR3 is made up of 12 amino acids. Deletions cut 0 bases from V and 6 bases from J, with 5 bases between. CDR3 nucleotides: TGCGCCAGCAGCCAAGACACCAATGGCTACACCTTC. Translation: CASSQDTNGYTF.

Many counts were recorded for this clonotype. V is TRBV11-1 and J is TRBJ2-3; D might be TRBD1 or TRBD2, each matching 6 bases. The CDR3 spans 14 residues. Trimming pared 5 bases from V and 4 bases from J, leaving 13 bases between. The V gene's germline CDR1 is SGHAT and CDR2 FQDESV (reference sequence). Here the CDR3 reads CASSANGGPDTQYF. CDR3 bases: TGTGCCAGCAGCGCGAACGGGGGCCCAGATACGCAGTATTTT. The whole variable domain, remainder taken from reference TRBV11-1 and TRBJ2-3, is EAEVAQSPRYKITEKSQAVAFWCDPISGHATLYWYRQILGQGPELLVQFQDESVVDDSQLPKDRFSAERLKGVDSTLKIQPAELGDSAMYLCASSANGGPDTQYFGPGTRLTVL.

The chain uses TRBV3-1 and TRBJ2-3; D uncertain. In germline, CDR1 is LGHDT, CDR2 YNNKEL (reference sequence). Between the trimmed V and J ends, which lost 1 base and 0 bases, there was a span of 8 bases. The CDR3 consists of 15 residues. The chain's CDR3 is CASSQAPASTDTQYF. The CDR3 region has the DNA TGTGCCAGCAGCCAAGCGCCGGCTAGCACAGATACGCAGTATTTT.

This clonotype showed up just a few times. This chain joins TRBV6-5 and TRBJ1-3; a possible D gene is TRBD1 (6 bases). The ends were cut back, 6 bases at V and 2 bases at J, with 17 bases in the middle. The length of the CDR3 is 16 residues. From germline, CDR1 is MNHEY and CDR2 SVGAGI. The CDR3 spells CASSSRRGAPGNTIYF. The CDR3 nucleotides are TGTGCCAGCAGCTCTCGCAGGGGAGCCCCTGGAAACACCATATATTTT.

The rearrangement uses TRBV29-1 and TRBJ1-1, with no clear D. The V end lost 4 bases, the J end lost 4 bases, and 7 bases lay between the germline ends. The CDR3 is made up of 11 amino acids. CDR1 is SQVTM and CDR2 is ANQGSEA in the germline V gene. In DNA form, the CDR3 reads TGCAGCGTTGGAACGCGCACTGAAGCTTTCTTT. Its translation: CSVGTRTEAFF.

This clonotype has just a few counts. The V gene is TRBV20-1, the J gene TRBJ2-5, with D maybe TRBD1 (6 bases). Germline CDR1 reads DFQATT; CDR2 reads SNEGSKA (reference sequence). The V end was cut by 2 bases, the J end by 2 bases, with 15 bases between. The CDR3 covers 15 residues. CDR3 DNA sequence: TGCAGTGCTAGACCCAGTCAGGGGCTACAAGAGACCCAGTACTTC. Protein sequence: CSARPSQGLQETQYF.

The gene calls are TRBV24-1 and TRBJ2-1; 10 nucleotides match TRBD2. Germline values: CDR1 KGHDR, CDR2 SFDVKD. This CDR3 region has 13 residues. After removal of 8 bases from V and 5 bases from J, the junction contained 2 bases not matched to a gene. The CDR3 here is CATTTSGNNEQFF. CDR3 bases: TGTGCCACCACCACTAGCGGGAACAATGAGCAGTTCTTC.

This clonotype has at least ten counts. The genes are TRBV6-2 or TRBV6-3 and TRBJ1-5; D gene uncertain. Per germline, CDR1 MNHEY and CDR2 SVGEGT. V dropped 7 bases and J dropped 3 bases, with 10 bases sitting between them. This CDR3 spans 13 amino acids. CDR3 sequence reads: CASTWTDNQPQHF. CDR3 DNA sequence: TGTGCCAGCACCTGGACGGACAATCAGCCCCAGCATTTT.

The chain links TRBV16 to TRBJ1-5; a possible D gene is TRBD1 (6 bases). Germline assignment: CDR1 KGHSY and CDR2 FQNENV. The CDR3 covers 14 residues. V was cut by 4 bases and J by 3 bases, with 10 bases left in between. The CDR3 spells CASSRDRINQPQHF. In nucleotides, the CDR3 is TGTGCCAGCAGCCGCGACAGGATCAATCAGCCCCAGCATTTT.

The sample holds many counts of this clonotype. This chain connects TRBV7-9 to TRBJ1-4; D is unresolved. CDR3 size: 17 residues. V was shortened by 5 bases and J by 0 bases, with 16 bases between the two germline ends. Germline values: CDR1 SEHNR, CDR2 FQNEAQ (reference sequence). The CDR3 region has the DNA TGTGCCAGCAGCCCATTTGGACCGATCGCAACTAATGAAAAACTGTTTTTT. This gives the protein CASSPFGPIATNEKLFF.

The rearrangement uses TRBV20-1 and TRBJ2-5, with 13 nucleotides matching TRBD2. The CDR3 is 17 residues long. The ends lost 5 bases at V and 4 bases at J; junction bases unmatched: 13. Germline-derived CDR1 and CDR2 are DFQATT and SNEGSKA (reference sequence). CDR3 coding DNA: TGCAGTGCTCGCAGACTAGCGGGGGGATTGGACGGAGAGACCCAGTACTTC. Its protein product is CSARRLAGGLDGETQYF.

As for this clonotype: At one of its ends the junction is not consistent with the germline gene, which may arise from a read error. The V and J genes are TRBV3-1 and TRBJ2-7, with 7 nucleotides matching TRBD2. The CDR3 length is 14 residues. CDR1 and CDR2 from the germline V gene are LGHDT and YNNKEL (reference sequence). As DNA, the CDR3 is TGTGCCAGCAGGCAAGCGGGGTCCTTCTACGAGCAGTACTTC. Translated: CASRQAGSFYEQYF.

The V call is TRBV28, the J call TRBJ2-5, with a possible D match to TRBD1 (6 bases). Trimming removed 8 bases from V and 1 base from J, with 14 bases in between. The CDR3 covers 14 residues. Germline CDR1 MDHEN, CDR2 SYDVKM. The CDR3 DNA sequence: TGTGCCAGCGCCGTAGCGACAGGCCAAGAGACCCAGTACTTC. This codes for CASAVATGQETQYF.

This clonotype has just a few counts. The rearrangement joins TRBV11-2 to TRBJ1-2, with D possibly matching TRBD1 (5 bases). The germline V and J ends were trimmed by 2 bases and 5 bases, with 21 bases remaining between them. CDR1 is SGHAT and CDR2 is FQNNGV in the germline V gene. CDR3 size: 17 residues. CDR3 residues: CASSLMIRAGDLYGYTF. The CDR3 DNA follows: TGTGCCAGCAGCTTAATGATAAGGGCCGGGGACCTGTATGGCTACACCTTC.

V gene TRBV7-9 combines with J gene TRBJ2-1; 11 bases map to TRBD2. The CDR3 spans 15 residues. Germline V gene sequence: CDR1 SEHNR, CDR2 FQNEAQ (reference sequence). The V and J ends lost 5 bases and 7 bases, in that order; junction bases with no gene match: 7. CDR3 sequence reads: CASSILAGGRNEQFF. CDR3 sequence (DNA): TGTGCCAGCAGCATCTTAGCGGGGGGGCGTAATGAGCAGTTCTTC.

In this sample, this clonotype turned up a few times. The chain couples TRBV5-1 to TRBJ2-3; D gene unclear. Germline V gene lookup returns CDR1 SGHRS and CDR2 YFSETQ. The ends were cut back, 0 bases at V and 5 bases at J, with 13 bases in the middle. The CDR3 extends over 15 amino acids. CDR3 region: CASSLARILRDTQYF. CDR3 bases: TGCGCCAGCAGCTTGGCCCGTATACTCAGAGATACGCAGTATTTT.

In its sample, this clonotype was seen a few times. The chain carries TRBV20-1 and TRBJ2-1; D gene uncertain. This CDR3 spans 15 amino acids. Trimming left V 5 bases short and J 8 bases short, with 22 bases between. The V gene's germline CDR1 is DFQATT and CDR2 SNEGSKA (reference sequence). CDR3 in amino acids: CSADRTKVFSDEQFF. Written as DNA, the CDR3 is TGCAGTGCTGACCGGACGAAGGTGTTTTCCGATGAGCAGTTCTTC.

The CDR3 nucleotides read TGTGCCAGCAGCGTAGAGGGATACTACAATGAGCAGTTCTTC. Encoded protein: CASSVEGYYNEQFF. The chain is built from TRBV9 and TRBJ2-1; D call uncertain. Germline assignment: CDR1 SGDLS and CDR2 YYNGEE. The CDR3 is 14 amino acids. V was cut by 0 bases and J by 3 bases, with 7 bases left in between.

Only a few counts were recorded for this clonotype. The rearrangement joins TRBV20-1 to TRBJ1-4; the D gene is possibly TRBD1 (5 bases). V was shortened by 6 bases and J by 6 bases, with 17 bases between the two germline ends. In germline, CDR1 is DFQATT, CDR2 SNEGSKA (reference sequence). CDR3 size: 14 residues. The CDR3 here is CSAPAAGGDEKLFF. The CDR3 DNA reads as TGCAGTGCCCCCGCAGCGGGGGGGGATGAAAAACTGTTTTTT.

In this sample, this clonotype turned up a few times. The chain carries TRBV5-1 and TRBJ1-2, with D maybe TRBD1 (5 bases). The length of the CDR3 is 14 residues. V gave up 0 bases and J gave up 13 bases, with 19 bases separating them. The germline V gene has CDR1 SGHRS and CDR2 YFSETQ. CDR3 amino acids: CASSLGDRSPSGTF. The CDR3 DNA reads TGCGCCAGCAGCTTGGGAGACAGATCCCCCTCCGGCACCTTC.

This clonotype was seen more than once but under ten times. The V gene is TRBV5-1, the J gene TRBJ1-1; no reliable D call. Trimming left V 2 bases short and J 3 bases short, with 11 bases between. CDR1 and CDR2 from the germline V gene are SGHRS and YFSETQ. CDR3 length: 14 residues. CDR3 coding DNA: TGCGCCAGCAGCTTCCTACAGTCGGACACTGAAGCTTTCTTT. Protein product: CASSFLQSDTEAFF.

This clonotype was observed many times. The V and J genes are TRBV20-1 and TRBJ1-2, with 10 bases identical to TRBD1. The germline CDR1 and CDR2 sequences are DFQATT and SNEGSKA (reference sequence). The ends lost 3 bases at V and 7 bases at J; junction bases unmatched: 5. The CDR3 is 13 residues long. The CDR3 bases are TGCAGTGCTAGGGGACAGGGGCTAAGTGGCTACACCTTC. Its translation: CSARGQGLSGYTF.

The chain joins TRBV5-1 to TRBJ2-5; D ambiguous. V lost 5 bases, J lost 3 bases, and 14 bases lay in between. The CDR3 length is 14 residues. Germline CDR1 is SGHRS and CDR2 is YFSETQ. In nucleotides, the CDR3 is TGCGCCAGCAGGCTGGTCGGTCCCAAAGAGACCCAGTACTTC. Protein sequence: CASRLVGPKETQYF.

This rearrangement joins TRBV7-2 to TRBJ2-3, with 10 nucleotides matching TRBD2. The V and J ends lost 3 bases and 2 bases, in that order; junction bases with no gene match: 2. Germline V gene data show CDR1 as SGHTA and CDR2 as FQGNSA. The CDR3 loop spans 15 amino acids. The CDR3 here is CASSLGTSATDTQYF. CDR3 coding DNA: TGTGCCAGCAGCTTGGGGACTAGCGCCACAGATACGCAGTATTTT.

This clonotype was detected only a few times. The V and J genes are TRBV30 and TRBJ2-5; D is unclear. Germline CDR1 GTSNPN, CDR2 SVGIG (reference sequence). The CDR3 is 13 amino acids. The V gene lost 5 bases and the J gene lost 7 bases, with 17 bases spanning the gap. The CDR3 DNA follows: TGTGCCTGGCGATGGGTGGGCGCCGGGACCCAGTACTTC. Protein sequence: CAWRWVGAGTQYF.